Each of the 11 T cell receptor beta chains below was sequenced from the same sample in a study of shared clonotypes between healthy human individuals. TCRdb's copy holds only in-frame clones and misses some; the assay was immunoSEQ multiplex PCR. Among a few million clones listed, approximately 94% were seen once. Sequencing was done on a sample of naive CD4+ T cells sorted from blood. Indicated subset: CD45RA+ positively selected. These receptors originate from a man between 18 and 29 years old in good health.

V usage is TRBV2 and J usage is TRBJ2-2; possibly TRBD1 for D (5 bases). The CDR3 is made up of 15 amino acids. Per the germline V gene, CDR1 is SNHLY and CDR2 is FYNNEI. V lost 6 bases and J 3 bases, leaving 14 bases between the germline ends. The CDR3 coding sequence is TGTGCCAGCAGGCCGACAGCCGCCTACACCGGGGAGCTGTTTTTT. Its translation: CASRPTAAYTGELFF.

Comments on this clone: Within the sample, other DNA sequences also encode this same CDR3. The chain carries TRBV6-5 and TRBJ2-7, with 9 bases matching TRBD1. CDR3 length equals 13 residues. Germline V gene sequence: CDR1 MNHEY, CDR2 SVGAGI. V lost 7 bases to trimming and J lost 3 bases; unmatched junction nucleotides: 4. CDR3 loop: CASTRGQGYEQYF. Here the CDR3 DNA reads TGTGCCAGCACCCGGGGACAGGGCTACGAGCAGTACTTC.

This chain links TRBV27 with TRBJ2-2; 10 nucleotides line up with TRBD1. The CDR3 runs 15 residues. V lost 5 bases, J lost 4 bases, and 4 bases stayed unmatched. Germline V gene sequence: CDR1 MNHEY, CDR2 SMNVEV (reference sequence). The CDR3 here is CASSQRDRGTGELFF. The CDR3 DNA follows: TGTGCCAGCAGTCAACGGGACAGGGGCACCGGGGAGCTGTTTTTT.

The V gene is TRBV28, the J gene TRBJ2-7; 10 bases line up with TRBD1. The CDR3 is 19 residues long. Germline V lookup: CDR1 MDHEN, CDR2 SYDVKM. The V segment lost 5 bases and the J segment 3 bases; nucleotides outside the gene matches: 19. CDR3 region: CASSPRRDRGGPKIYEQYF. The CDR3 nucleotides read TGTGCCAGCAGTCCCCGCCGGGACAGGGGAGGGCCTAAGATCTACGAGCAGTACTTC.

This chain uses TRBV13 with TRBJ2-7, with TRBD1 identical over 10 bases. Trimming took 5 bases from V and 3 from J; bases not matched to a gene: 4. CDR3 length: 14 residues. CDR1 PRHDT and CDR2 FYEKMQ come from the germline V gene (reference sequence). As DNA, the CDR3 is TGTGCCAGCAGCCGACAGGGGGCGATCTACGAGCAGTACTTC. Protein: CASSRQGAIYEQYF. The whole variable domain, remainder taken from reference TRBV13 and TRBJ2-7, is AAGVIQSPRHLIKEKRETATLKCYPIPRHDTVYWYQQGPGQDPQFLISFYEKMQSDKGSIPDRFSAQQFSDYHSELNMSSLELGDSALYFCASSRQGAIYEQYFGPGTRLTVT.

J is TRBJ2-3 and V is TRBV18; TRBD2 matches 10 bases. This CDR3 is built from 18 residues. Per germline, CDR1 KGHSH and CDR2 LQKENI. V shed 1 base and J 1 base; nucleotides not matched to a gene: 8. The CDR3 coding sequence is TGTGCCAGCTCACCACGGGCTAGCGGGAGTGGGGGCACAGATACGCAGTATTTT. Its protein product is CASSPRASGSGGTDTQYF.

In regard to this clone: The final CDR3 position lacks the conserved phenylalanine or tryptophan, pointing to a likely read error. It is unclear where the CDR3 begins or ends on the DNA, so no DNA is shown, and the CDR3 is as TCRdb lists it. The chain joins TRBV4-1 to TRBJ2-7; no check of the table's D call, TRBD2, against the DNA was made. Ends included, the CDR3 has 9 residues. Germline-derived CDR1 and CDR2 are MGHRA and YSYEKL. CDR3 sequence: CASSQRGGP.

The V gene is TRBV7-6, the J gene TRBJ2-5, with D possibly TRBD2 on 5 matching bases. This CDR3 contains 14 residues. Germline V gene lookup returns CDR1 SGHVS and CDR2 FNYEAQ. Trimming took 4 bases from V and 2 from J, leaving 11 bases between them. The CDR3 loop reads CASSSEPGQETQYF. CDR3 bases: TGTGCCAGCAGCTCGGAGCCGGGACAAGAGACCCAGTACTTC.

This chain links TRBV7-3 with TRBJ2-3; TRBD2 might be the D (6 bases). The CDR3 covers 17 residues. V shed 5 bases and J shed 6 bases, with 24 bases lying between them. Germline CDR1 reads SGHTA; CDR2 reads FQGTGA. CDR3 DNA: TGTGCCAGCAGCCTGTACCCTACGGGGGTCCCCGAGGATACGCAGTATTTT. This gives the protein CASSLYPTGVPEDTQYF.

V usage is TRBV5-8 and J usage is TRBJ2-2; D gene unclear. V was cut by 4 bases and J by 6 bases, with 7 bases left in between. Germline V gene data show CDR1 as SGHTS and CDR2 as YDEGEE. This CDR3 is 12 amino acids long. Here the CDR3 DNA reads TGTGCCAGCAGCCGACGGTCCGGGGAGCTGTTTTTT. This codes for CASSRRSGELFF.

This chain uses TRBV6-6 with TRBJ1-1; no reliable D call. Trimming removed 2 bases from V and 1 base from J, with 8 bases in between. Germline CDR1 is MNHNY and CDR2 is SVGAGI (reference sequence). The CDR3 covers 14 residues. The CDR3 DNA follows: TGTGCCAGCAGTTACGGGCCGCCGAACACTGAAGCTTTCTTT. Translated: CASSYGPPNTEAFF.